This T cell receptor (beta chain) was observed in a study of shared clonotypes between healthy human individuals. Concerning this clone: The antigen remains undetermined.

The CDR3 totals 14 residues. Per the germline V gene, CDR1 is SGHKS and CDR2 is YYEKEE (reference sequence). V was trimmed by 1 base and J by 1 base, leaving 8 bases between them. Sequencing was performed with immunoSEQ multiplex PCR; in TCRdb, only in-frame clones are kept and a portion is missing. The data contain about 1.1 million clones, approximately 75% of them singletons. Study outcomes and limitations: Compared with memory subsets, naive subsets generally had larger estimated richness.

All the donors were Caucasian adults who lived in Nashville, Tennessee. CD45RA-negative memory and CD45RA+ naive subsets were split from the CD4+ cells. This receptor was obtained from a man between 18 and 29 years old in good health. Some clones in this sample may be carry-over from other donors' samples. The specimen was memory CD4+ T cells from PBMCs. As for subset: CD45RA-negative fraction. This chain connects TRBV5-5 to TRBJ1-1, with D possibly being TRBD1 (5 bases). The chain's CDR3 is CASSLRTGNTEAFF. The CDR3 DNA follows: TGTGCCAGCAGCTTGAGAACAGGGAACACTGAAGCTTTCTTT.